One and the same sample provided the 12 T cell receptor beta chains below, sequenced in a study of blood T cells in healthy people across ages. The authors ran a second PCR of about 7 to 11 cycles using a sample-barcoded 5' primer and a J-beta primer mix. One entry per CDR3 protein, called by TCRdb with MiXCR from the 5' RACE reads. The repertoire holds hundreds of thousands of distinct CDR3 sequences, with under 50% as singletons. The sequenced material came from blood. The receptors come from a man in his thirties or forties in good health.

This chain uses TRBV4-1 with TRBJ2-1, with D perhaps TRBD1 (6 bases). The germline V gene encodes CDR1 MGHRA and CDR2 YSYEKL. V lost 3 bases and J lost 0, with 18 bases in between. The CDR3 has 18 amino acids. The CDR3 loop reads CASSQRTVEGVSYNEQFF. The CDR3 DNA is TGCGCCAGCAGCCAGAGGACGGTTGAGGGGGTCTCCTACAATGAGCAGTTCTTC.

A word on this clonotype: The junction differs from germline at one of its ends, possibly a read error. This chain connects TRBV7-2 to TRBJ2-7; 7 bases line up with TRBD2. This CDR3 has 15 residues. From germline, CDR1 is SGHTA and CDR2 FQGNSA. Here the CDR3 reads CASSLAGGNSYGQYF. The CDR3 nucleotides read TGTGCCAGCAGCTTAGCGGGGGGGAACTCCTACGGGCAGTACTTC.

The rearrangement uses TRBV29-1 and TRBJ2-4; possibly TRBD1 for D (5 bases). Between the trimmed V and J ends, which lost 1 base and 6 bases, there was a span of 13 bases. Germline V gene data show CDR1 as SQVTM and CDR2 as ANQGSEA. CDR3 length equals 14 residues. The CDR3 reads CSVEVSGARNIQYF. The CDR3 DNA is TGCAGCGTTGAAGTCTCTGGGGCGAGAAACATTCAGTACTTC.

The chain joins TRBV28 to TRBJ2-7; D perhaps matches TRBD1 (6 bases). V lost 10 bases and J lost 2, with 12 bases in between. Germline loops: CDR1 MDHEN, CDR2 SYDVKM. This CDR3 comprises 12 residues. The CDR3 protein is CATGQTTYEQYF. The CDR3 DNA sequence: TGTGCCACCGGACAGACGACCTACGAGCAGTACTTC.

The CDR3 region is CASTPRTGDYNEQFF. CDR3 bases: TGTGCCAGCACCCCACGGACAGGGGATTACAATGAGCAGTTCTTC. V gene TRBV11-2 combines with J gene TRBJ2-1; 9 bases match TRBD1. V lost 7 bases, J lost 4 bases, and 8 bases stayed unmatched. Germline CDR1 and CDR2: SGHAT and FQNNGV. The CDR3 has 15 amino acids.

The V and J genes are TRBV5-6 and TRBJ2-2; 7 bases align to TRBD1. V trimming: 4 bases; J trimming: 6 bases; junction bases outside the gene matches: 9. Germline V lookup: CDR1 SGHDT, CDR2 YYEEEE. The CDR3 runs to 15 residues. CDR3 amino acids: CASSAPGTESGELFF. DNA for the CDR3: TGTGCCAGCAGCGCCCCCGGGACAGAATCCGGGGAGCTGTTTTTT. The whole variable domain, filled in from reference TRBV5-6 and TRBJ2-2, reads DAGVTQSPTHLIKTRGQQVTLRCSPKSGHDTVSWYQQALGQGPQFIFQYYEEEERQRGNFPDRFSGHQFPNYSSELNVNALLLGDSALYLCASSAPGTESGELFFGEGSRLTVL.

The chain has TRBV28 and TRBJ2-3; 8 positions match TRBD1. CDR1 and CDR2 from the germline V gene are MDHEN and SYDVKM. V lost 7 bases and J lost 6; bases outside the gene matches: 6. The CDR3 totals 13 residues. CDR3 nucleotides: TGTGCCAGCAATACGACAGGGGTGGATACGCAGTATTTT. It encodes CASNTTGVDTQYF.

The chain couples TRBV6-5 to TRBJ1-2; the D is unclear. V gave up 2 bases and J gave up 3 bases, with 7 bases separating them. Germline V CDR1 and CDR2: MNHEY, SVGAGI. This CDR3 comprises 13 residues. The CDR3 DNA reads as TGTGCCAGCAGTTACACAACGCACTATGGCTACACCTTC. This translates into CASSYTTHYGYTF.

The sample holds a few counts of this clonotype. The J gene is TRBJ2-3, the V gene TRBV5-1; 9 positions agree with TRBD1. Germline V gene data show CDR1 as SGHRS and CDR2 as YFSETQ. Germline trimming cut 1 base from V and 3 bases from J; bases unmatched to any gene: 3. This CDR3 region has 15 residues. CDR3 nucleotides: TGCGCCAGCAGCTTGACTGGACAGGGGACAGATACGCAGTATTTT. This sequence encodes CASSLTGQGTDTQYF.

This clonotype was counted only a few times. The chain employs TRBV5-5 and TRBJ2-7; D possibly corresponds to TRBD2 (6 bases). This CDR3 contains 13 residues. The V gene lost 3 bases and the J gene lost 4 bases, with 11 bases spanning the gap. Germline CDR1 is SGHKS and CDR2 is YYEKEE (reference sequence). The CDR3: CASSSQAGYEQYF. The CDR3 region has the DNA TGTGCCAGCAGCTCCCAGGCGGGGTACGAGCAGTACTTC.

This clonotype was detected only a few times. The chain combines TRBV15 with TRBJ2-7; D unclear. Germline V CDR1 and CDR2: LNHNV, YYDKDF (reference sequence). Deletions cut 5 bases from V and 3 bases from J, with 11 bases between. The CDR3 length is 13 residues. The CDR3 loop is CATSPHLDYEQYF. The DNA for the CDR3 is TGTGCCACCAGCCCTCACCTCGACTACGAGCAGTACTTC.

This chain connects TRBV2 to TRBJ2-1; 9 bases match TRBD1. The CDR3 is 14 residues long. J was trimmed by 6 bases and V by 8 bases; bases with no gene match: 8. Germline V gene data show CDR1 as SNHLY and CDR2 as FYNNEI. The CDR3 sequence is CASQGQGKGNEQFF. DNA for the CDR3: TGTGCCAGCCAGGGACAGGGAAAGGGCAATGAGCAGTTCTTC.